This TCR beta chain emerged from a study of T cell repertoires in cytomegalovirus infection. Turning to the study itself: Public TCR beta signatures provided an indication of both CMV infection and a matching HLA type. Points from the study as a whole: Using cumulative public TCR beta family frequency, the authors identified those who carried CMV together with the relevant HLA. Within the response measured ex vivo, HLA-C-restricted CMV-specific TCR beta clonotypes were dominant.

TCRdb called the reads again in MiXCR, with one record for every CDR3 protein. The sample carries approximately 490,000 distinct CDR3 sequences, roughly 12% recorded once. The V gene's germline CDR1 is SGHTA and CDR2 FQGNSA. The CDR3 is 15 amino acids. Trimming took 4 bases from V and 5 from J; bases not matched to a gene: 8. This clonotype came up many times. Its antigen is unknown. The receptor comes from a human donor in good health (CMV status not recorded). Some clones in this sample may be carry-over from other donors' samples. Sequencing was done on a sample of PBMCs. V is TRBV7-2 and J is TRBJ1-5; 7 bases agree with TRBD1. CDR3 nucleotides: TGTGCCAGCAGCTCACAGGGGCCTACTCATCAGCCCCAGCATTTT. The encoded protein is CASSSQGPTHQPQHF.